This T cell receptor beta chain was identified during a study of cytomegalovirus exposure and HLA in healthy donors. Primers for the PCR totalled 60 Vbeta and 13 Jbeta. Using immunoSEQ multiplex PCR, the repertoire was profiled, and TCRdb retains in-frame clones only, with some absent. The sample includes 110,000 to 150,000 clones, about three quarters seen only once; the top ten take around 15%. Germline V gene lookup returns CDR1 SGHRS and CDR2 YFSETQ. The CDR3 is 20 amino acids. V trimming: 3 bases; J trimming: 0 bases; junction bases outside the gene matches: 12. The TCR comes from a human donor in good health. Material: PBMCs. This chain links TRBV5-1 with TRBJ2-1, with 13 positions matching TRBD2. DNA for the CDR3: TGCGCCAGCAGCTATCCTCCCGGGACTAGCGGGACGAGCTCCTACAATGAGCAGTTCTTC. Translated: CASSYPPGTSGTSSYNEQFF.